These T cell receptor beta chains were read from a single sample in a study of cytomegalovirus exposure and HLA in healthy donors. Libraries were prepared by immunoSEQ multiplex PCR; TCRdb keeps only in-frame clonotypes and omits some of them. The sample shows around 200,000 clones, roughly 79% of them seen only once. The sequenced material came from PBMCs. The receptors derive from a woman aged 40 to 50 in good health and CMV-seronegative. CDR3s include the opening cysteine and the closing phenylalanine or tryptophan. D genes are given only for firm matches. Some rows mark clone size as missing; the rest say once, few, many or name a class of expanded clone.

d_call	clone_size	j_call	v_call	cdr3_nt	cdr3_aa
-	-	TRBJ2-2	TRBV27	TGTGCCAGCAGTTCGAGGCTCACCGGGGAGCTGTTTTTT	CASSSRLTGELFF
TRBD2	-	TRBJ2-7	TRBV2	TGTGCCAGCCGGAAGGCGGGGGGAGGCAACGAGCAGTACTTC	CASRKAGGGNEQYF
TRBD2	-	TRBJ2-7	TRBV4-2	TGTGCCAGCAGCCTACTGACTAGCGGGGGTCCCTACGAGCAGTACTTC	CASSLLTSGGPYEQYF
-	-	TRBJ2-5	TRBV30	TGTGCCTGCATCACAAGTCTGACCCAGTACTTC	CACITSLTQYF
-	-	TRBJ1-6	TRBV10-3	TGTGCCATCAGCGACAGACTTAATTCACCCCTCCACTTT	CAISDRLNSPLHF
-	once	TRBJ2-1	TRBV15	TGTGCCACCAGAGCGGTCAATGAGCAGTTCTTC	CATRAVNEQFF
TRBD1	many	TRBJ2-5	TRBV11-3	TGTGCCAGCAGCAGCCGGGACAGGGTAGAGACCCAGTACTTC	CASSSRDRVETQYF
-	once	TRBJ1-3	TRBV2	TGTGCCAGCAGTTCACAGGGAGGGTACGGAAACACCATATATTTT	CASSSQGGYGNTIYF
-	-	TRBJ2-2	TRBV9	TGTGCCAGCAGCGAGTGGGGGCGGACCGGGGAGCTGTTTTTT	CASSEWGRTGELFF
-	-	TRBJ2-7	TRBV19	TGTGCCAGTAGTATAGATCCTGGGGGGACTGAGCAGTACTTC	CASSIDPGGTEQYF
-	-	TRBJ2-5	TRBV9	TGTGCCAGCAGCGCAGAAGACCAGGGGATGGAGACCCAGTACTTC	CASSAEDQGMETQYF
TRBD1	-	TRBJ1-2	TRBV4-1	TGCGCCAGCAGCCATGGAGGACAGGATGGCTACCCCTTC	CASSHGGQDGYPF
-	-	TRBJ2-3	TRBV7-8	TGTGCCAGCAGCACCCAGTCCAGCACAGATACGCAGTATTTT	CASSTQSSTDTQYF
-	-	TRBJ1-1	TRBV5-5	TGTGCCAGCAGCTTGGCCGCAGGGGCGTTGGACACTGAAGCTTTCTTT	CASSLAAGALDTEAFF
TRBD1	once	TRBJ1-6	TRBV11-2	TGTGCCAGCAGCTTTGACAGGGGCGATTCACCCCTCCACTTT	CASSFDRGDSPLHF
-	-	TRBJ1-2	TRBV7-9	TGTGCCAGCAGCTTAGAACACAGCTATGGCTACACCTTC	CASSLEHSYGYTF
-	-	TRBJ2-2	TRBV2	TGTGCCAGCAGTGACAAAACCGGGGGGGAGCTGTTTTTT	CASSDKTGGELFF
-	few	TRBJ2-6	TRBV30	TGTGCCTGGGCCGGACTACCTGGGGCCAACGTCCTGACTTTC	CAWAGLPGANVLTF
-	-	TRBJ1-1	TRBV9	TGTGCCAGCAGCGTAGTAGGTGGTGGGCTCGGCGCTGAAGCTTTCTTT	CASSVVGGGLGAEAFF
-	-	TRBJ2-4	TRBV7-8	TGTGCCAGCAGCGGTACAGGGAGGGGGGAGAACATTCAGTACTTC	CASSGTGRGENIQYF
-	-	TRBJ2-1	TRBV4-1	TGCGCCAGCAGCCGGGCCACCTACAATGAGCAGTTCTTC	CASSRATYNEQFF
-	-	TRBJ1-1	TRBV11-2	TGTGCCAGCAGCGTCCGACGGACTTCGACCACTGAAGCTTTCTTT	CASSVRRTSTTEAFF
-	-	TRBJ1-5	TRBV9	TGTGCCAGCAGCGTAGGAGGGAGGCAGCCCCAGCATTTT	CASSVGGRQPQHF
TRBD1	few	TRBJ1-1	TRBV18	TGTGCCAGCTCACCAGGACAGGGGAGCACTGAAGCTTTCTTT	CASSPGQGSTEAFF
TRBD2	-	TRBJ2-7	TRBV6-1	TGTGCCAGCAGTGCCCCCGGGACTAGCTACGAGCAGTACTTC	CASSAPGTSYEQYF
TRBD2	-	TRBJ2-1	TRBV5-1	TGCGCCAGCAGCTTGGAACTAGCGGGGGGATATAATGAGCAGTTCTTC	CASSLELAGGYNEQFF
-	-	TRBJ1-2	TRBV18	TGTGCCAGCTCACCACGGGCAGGTCAAGTTGATAACTATGGCTACACCTTC	CASSPRAGQVDNYGYTF
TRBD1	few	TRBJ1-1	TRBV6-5	TGTGCCAGCACCCGACAGGGGGCCGACACTGAAGCTTTCTTT	CASTRQGADTEAFF
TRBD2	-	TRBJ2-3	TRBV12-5	TGTGCTAGTGGTTCCTCGACTAGCGGCACAGATACGCAGTATTTT	CASGSSTSGTDTQYF
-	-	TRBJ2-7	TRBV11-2	TGTGCCAGCAGCCCCCCTATGGAGACCTACGAGCAGTACTTC	CASSPPMETYEQYF
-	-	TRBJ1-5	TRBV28	TGTGCCAGCAGTTCCAGGGGAGAGGTAAATCAGCCCCAGCATTTT	CASSSRGEVNQPQHF
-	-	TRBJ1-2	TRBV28	TGTGCCAGCAGTTTAAATCCCCGGTCTGGCTACACCTTC	CASSLNPRSGYTF
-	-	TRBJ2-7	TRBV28	TGTGCCAGCAGTAGACTGGTCGAGCAGTACTTC	CASSRLVEQYF
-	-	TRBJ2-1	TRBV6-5	TGTGCCAGCGCCACAGGGATCTCCTACAATGAGCAGTTCTTC	CASATGISYNEQFF
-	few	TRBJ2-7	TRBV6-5	TGTGCCAGCAGTTTCCAGGAATCCTACGAGCAGTACTTC	CASSFQESYEQYF